Each of the 7 T cell receptor beta chains below was sequenced from the same sample in a study of T cells expressing NK-cell markers. After re-calling the 5' RACE reads, TCRdb lists one entry per CDR3 protein, DNA absent. The sample includes about 550,000 distinct CDR3 sequences. Sequenced sample: blood T cells: a sorted CD56 or NKG2C T cell subset, CD4+ or CD8+ T cells, or bulk PBMC T cells (not recorded which). All receptors derive from a man between 18 and 29 years old in good health.

This sequence joins TRBV5-4 and TRBJ2-7. CDR3 length: 14 residues. Germline V CDR1 and CDR2: SGHNT, YYREEE (reference sequence). The CDR3 loop is CASSLSYGVYEQYF.

The chain uses TRBV10-3 and TRBJ2-1. The CDR3 length is 14 residues. Germline V lookup: CDR1 ENHRY, CDR2 SYGVKD. CDR3: CAISEFSSYNEQFF.

V gene TRBV5-1 combines with J gene TRBJ2-7; TCRdb's D gene call, TRBD1, goes unchecked for lack of DNA. The germline CDR1 and CDR2 sequences are SGHRS and YFSETQ. The CDR3 has 14 amino acids. CDR3 sequence: CASSNGDGSYEQYF.

The chain uses TRBV5-1 and TRBJ2-7; TCRdb selects TRBD1, and the lack of DNA leaves this call unchecked. The germline V gene encodes CDR1 SGHRS and CDR2 YFSETQ. The CDR3 sequence is 13 residues long. CDR3: CASTSWDQGQQYF.

The chain combines TRBV12-3 or TRBV12-4 with TRBJ2-3; lacking DNA, the TRBD2 call made by TCRdb goes unchecked. This CDR3 region has 15 residues. The CDR3 reads CASSLPSLGTDTQYF.

The chain joins TRBV10-3 to TRBJ1-2; the D call of TRBD1 rests on TCRdb alone, since no DNA is present to check it. Germline V lookup: CDR1 ENHRY, CDR2 SYGVKD. The CDR3 is 14 amino acids. The CDR3 loop reads CAISDWDRNYGYTF.

The genes are TRBV20-1 and TRBJ2-7; checking the TCRdb D call of TRBD1 is not possible without DNA. This CDR3 spans 12 amino acids. The germline CDR1 and CDR2 sequences are DFQATT and SNEGSKA (reference sequence). CDR3: CSPLNSPYEQYF.